This TCR beta chain was documented in a study of T cell changes during pregnancy in multiple sclerosis (dated by TCRdb to between 2019 and 2020). General notes on the study: Changes in the T cell repertoire over the course of pregnancy were examined in this study in women with multiple sclerosis.

Library preparation used the immunoSEQ multiplex PCR assay. TCRdb took this table from immuneACCESS and kept in-frame rearrangements with V and J called. Such tables lack part of the clones; where checked against another copy, unresolved V genes explain under half of the gap, and the rest is unexplained. Here the sample has some 54,000 clones; roughly 93% occur a single time. Under 2% of the sample is held by the ten biggest clonotypes. About this clone: What antigen it recognizes has not been identified. No base quality information exists; no much larger clone differs at one position.

The sequence was collected from a female donor with multiple sclerosis, enrolled in a pregnancy study. The sequencing used peripheral blood, collected after pregnancy.

The DNA sequence follows: TGCGCCAGCAGCCCCACGGCGGACAACACAGATACGCAGTATTTT. Protein translation: CASSPTADNTDTQYF. The sequence is built from TRBV4-3 and TRBJ2-3; TRBD1 is possibly the D segment (5 matching bases). V loses 4 bases of germline sequence and J loses 2 bases, and the interval between the two ends is 13 bases. The CDR3, from cysteine to phenylalanine, totals 15 residues. Solely the CDR3 DNA is kept, with 45 bases framed from the first base. CDR1 and CDR2 (LGHNA, YSLEER) derive from the germline V gene.